Detailed here is one T cell receptor beta chain. The data were taken from a study of blood T cell repertoires in COVID-19. Grouping used clinical history reported by participants in a survey and questionnaire. The trim removed 4 bases at V and 0 bases at J, leaving 5 bases unmatched. This CDR3 region has 16 residues. Germline V gene sequence: CDR1 ENHRY, CDR2 SYGVKD. In the original analysis: Amplification from reference gene primers served as the basis for estimated nucleated cell counts. Sequencing used immunoSEQ multiplex PCR; TCRdb keeps in-frame clones, though not all of them. The V and J calls and clone size are taken from that table; D and trimming were inferred from the DNA. The top ten clones hold 2.5% to 3% of a sample with a few hundred thousand clones, about 90% of them seen once.

Sequencing was carried out using PBMCs or T cells enriched from blood (not recorded which). This clonotype was obtained from a woman in her 30s who had recovered from COVID-19. The gene calls are TRBV10-3 and TRBJ2-5; TRBD1 aligns across 10 bases. CDR3 region: CAISGPGQGDQETQYF. The DNA for the CDR3 is TGTGCCATCAGTGGCCCCGGACAGGGGGACCAAGAGACCCAGTACTTC.